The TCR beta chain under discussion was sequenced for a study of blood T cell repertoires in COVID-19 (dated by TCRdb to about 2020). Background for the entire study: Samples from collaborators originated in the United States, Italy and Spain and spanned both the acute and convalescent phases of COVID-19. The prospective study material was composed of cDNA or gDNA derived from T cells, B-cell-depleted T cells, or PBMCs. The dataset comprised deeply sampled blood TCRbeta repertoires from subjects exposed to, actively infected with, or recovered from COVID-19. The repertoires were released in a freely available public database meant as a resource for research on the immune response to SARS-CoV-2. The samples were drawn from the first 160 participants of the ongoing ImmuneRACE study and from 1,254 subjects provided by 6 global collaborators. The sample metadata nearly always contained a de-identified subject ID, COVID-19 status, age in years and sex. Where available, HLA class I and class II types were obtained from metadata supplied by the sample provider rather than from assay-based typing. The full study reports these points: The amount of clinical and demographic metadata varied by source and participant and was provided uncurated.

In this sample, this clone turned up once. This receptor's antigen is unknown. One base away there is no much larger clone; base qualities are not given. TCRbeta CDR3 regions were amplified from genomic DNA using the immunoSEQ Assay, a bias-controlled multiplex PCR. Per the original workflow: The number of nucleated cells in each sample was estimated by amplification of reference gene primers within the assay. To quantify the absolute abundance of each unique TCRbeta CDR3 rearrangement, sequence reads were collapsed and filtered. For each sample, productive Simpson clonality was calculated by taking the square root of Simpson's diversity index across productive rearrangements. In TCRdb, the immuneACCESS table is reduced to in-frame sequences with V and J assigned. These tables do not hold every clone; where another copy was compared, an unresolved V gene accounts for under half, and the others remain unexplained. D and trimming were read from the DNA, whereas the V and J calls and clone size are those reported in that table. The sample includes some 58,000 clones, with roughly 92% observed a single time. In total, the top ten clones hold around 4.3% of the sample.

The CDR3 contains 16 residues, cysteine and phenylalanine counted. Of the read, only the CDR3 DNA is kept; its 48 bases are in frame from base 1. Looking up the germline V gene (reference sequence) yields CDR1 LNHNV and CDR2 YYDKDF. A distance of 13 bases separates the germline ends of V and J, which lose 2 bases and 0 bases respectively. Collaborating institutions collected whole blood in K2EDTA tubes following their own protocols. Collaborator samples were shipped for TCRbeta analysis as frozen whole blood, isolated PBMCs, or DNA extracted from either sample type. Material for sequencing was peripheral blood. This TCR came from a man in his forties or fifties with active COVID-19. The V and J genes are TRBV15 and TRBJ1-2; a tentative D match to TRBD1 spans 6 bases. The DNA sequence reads TGTGCCACCAGCAGATCCGGCAGGGGCCCTAACTATGGCTACACCTTC. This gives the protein CATSRSGRGPNYGYTF.